Each of the 13 T cell receptor beta chains below was sequenced from the same sample in a study of blood T cells in healthy people across ages. Primed by a sample-barcoded 5' primer and a J-beta primer mix, a second PCR proceeded for roughly 7 to 12 cycles. TCRdb fed the 5' RACE reads into MiXCR, producing one record per CDR3 protein. Found here are 700,000 or so distinct CDR3 sequences, approximately 22% of them singletons; the top ten hold less than 25%. The sequencing input was blood. These receptors came from a man aged 65 to 79 in good health.

This chain links TRBV5-1 with TRBJ2-1, with 9 bases fitting TRBD2. V was pared by 0 bases and J by 2 bases, with 6 bases of the junction left unmatched. The CDR3 has 17 residues. Germline CDR1 reads SGHRS; CDR2 reads YFSETQ. The DNA of the CDR3 is TGCGCCAGCAGCTTGGTCCCCGGGACTAGCACCTACAATGAGCAGTTCTTC. Its translation: CASSLVPGTSTYNEQFF.

This clonotype was observed a few times. The chain has TRBV12-3 or TRBV12-4 and TRBJ1-3, with D unclear. Trimming removed 5 bases from V and 0 bases from J, with 8 bases in between. The CDR3 consists of 14 residues. CDR3 in DNA: TGTGCCAGCAGTCCCCCGGCCTCTGGAAACACCATATATTTT. It yields the protein CASSPPASGNTIYF.

The rearrangement links TRBV27 to TRBJ1-6, with D maybe TRBD1 (5 bases). The V end was cut by 7 bases, the J end by 5 bases, with 15 bases between. Germline values: CDR1 MNHEY, CDR2 SMNVEV (reference sequence). The CDR3 covers 15 residues. The CDR3 sequence: CASKSWGVDNSPLHF. The CDR3 coding sequence is TGTGCCAGCAAATCATGGGGGGTTGATAATTCACCCCTCCACTTT.

On this clonotype itself: This likely comes from a read error, as the CDR3 has no conserved phenylalanine or tryptophan at its end. The chain is built from TRBV20-1 and TRBJ1-2, with D uncertain. Trimming took off 0 bases at V and 7 bases at J, with 15 bases between the two ends. The CDR3 length is 14 residues. Germline V CDR1 and CDR2: DFQATT, SNEGSKA (reference sequence). The CDR3 DNA reads TGCAGTGCTAGAGATCTCAAGAGGAGCTGTGGCTACACCCTC. It encodes CSARDLKRSCGYTL.

This clonotype was counted between two and nine times. The chain has TRBV24-1 and TRBJ2-1; 7 nucleotides agree with TRBD2. The V segment lost 3 bases and the J segment 1 base; nucleotides outside the gene matches: 11. CDR3 size: 18 residues. Germline V gene data show CDR1 as KGHDR and CDR2 as SFDVKD. In DNA, the CDR3 is TGTGCCACCAGTGATGTGGATCCCGGGACTACATCCTACAATGAGCAGTTCTTC. It translates to CATSDVDPGTTSYNEQFF.

This clonotype was seen more than once but under ten times. J is TRBJ1-1 and V is TRBV28; possible D gene TRBD1, 6 bases. The CDR3 is made up of 18 amino acids. The V end was cut by 4 bases, the J end by 0 bases, with 21 bases between. Per germline, CDR1 MDHEN and CDR2 SYDVKM. The CDR3 DNA reads TGTGCCAGCAGTTCAATCTTCTCGGGGGCCTACATGAACACTGAAGCTTTCTTT. This translates into CASSSIFSGAYMNTEAFF.

For the CDR3, the DNA is TGTGCCAGCAGCTTAGGCCCGGCCGAGACGTATGGCTACACCTTC. This gives the protein CASSLGPAETYGYTF. The chain uses TRBV11-2 and TRBJ1-2; D gene uncertain. Germline V gives CDR1 SGHAT, CDR2 FQNNGV. V lost 1 base, J lost 5 bases, and 14 bases lay in between. CDR3 length: 15 residues.

The V call is TRBV4-3, the J call TRBJ2-1, with 10 positions matching TRBD2. Germline values: CDR1 LGHNA, CDR2 YSLEER. The V gene end was trimmed by 0 bases and the J gene end by 7 bases; junction bases not matched to a gene: 6. The CDR3 length is 16 residues. CDR3 DNA sequence: TGCGCCAGCAGCCAAGACCCTAGCGGGAGTCGGAATGAGCAGTTCTTC. This translates into CASSQDPSGSRNEQFF.

The genes are TRBV15 and TRBJ1-1; D uncertain. Germline assignment: CDR1 LNHNV and CDR2 YYDKDF (reference sequence). The V end lost 3 bases, the J end lost 0 bases, and 5 bases lay between the germline ends. The CDR3 is made up of 13 amino acids. The CDR3 loop is CATSSNMNTEAFF. For the CDR3, the DNA is TGTGCCACCAGCAGTAACATGAACACTGAAGCTTTCTTT.

This clonotype was detected a few times. The chain employs TRBV7-9 and TRBJ2-1; no reliable D call. The V gene lost 6 bases and the J gene lost 7 bases, with 28 bases spanning the gap. Per germline, CDR1 SEHNR and CDR2 FQNEAQ (reference sequence). This CDR3 contains 18 residues. CDR3 residues: CASRLNLQDPSSQNEQFF. For the CDR3, the DNA is TGTGCCAGCAGGCTTAACCTTCAGGACCCTAGTTCACAAAATGAGCAGTTCTTC.

This rearrangement joins TRBV12-3 or TRBV12-4 to TRBJ2-3, with D tentatively TRBD1 (5 bases). There are 17 residues in the CDR3. Deletions cut 3 bases from V and 1 base from J, with 17 bases between. CDR3 nucleotides: TGTGCCAGCAGTTTTTCCAGGGCGGTGCTCGGCACAGATACGCAGTATTTT. Protein: CASSFSRAVLGTDTQYF.

The chain carries TRBV20-1 and TRBJ2-1; D remains ambiguous. The J call may be incorrect, as the DNA end agrees better with TRBJ2-5. The germline V gene encodes CDR1 DFQATT and CDR2 SNEGSKA (reference sequence). CDR3 length equals 12 residues. As DNA, the CDR3 is TGCAGTGCTAAGGAGTGGGGAGAGACCCAGTACTTC. Its translation: CSAKEWGETQYF.

This clonotype was detected many times. For the CDR3, the DNA is TGTGCCAGCAGTTCCCGGGGAGGGGCGGGAGAAAAACTGTTTTTT. Its protein is CASSSRGGAGEKLFF. The chain links TRBV25-1 to TRBJ1-4; TRBD1 is a possible D gene (5 bases). The V gene's germline CDR1 is MGHDK and CDR2 SYGVNS. V lost 5 bases, J lost 8 bases, and 18 bases lay in between. The CDR3 totals 15 residues.